What follows is one T cell receptor beta chain and its context. Trimming pared 0 bases from V and 3 bases from J, leaving 8 bases between. The CDR3 contains 14 residues. Germline CDR1 is SGHAT and CDR2 is FQNNGV. The entry originates in a study of early stage breast cancer tumors. At the level of the study: Average read coverage per sample was 9 to 10-fold.

Method: immunoSEQ multiplex PCR; TCRdb's copy keeps in-frame clones and lacks some. This repertoire shows fewer than 35,000 clones, about 70% found once; its top ten account for around 34%. Source material: blood. This sequence originates from a person in their fifties with breast cancer. The chain uses TRBV11-2 and TRBJ2-5; D unclear. The CDR3 DNA reads TGTGCCAGCAGCTTAGATGAGGCGGAAGAGACCCAGTACTTC. It encodes CASSLDEAEETQYF.